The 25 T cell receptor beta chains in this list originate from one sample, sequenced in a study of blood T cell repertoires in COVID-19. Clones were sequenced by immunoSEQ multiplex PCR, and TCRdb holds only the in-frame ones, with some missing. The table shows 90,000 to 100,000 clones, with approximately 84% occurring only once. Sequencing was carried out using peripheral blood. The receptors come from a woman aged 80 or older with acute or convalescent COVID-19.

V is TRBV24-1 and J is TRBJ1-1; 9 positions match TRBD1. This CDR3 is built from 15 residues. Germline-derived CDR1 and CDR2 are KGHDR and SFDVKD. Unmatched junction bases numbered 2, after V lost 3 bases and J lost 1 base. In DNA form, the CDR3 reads TGTGCCACCAGTGATCCGGGACAGGGGAACACTGAAGCTTTCTTT. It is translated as CATSDPGQGNTEAFF.

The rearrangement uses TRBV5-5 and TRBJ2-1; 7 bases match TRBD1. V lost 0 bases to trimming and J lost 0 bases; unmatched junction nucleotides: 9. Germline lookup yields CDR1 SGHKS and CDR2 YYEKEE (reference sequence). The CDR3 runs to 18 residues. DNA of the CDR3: TGTGCCAGCAGCTTGGGTGACAGGGTGAGATCCTCCTACAATGAGCAGTTCTTC. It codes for CASSLGDRVRSSYNEQFF.

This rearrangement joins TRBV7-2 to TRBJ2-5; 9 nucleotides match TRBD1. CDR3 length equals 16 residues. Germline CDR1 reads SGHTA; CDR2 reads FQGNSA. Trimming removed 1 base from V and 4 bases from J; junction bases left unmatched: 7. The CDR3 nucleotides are TGTGCCAGCAGCTTAGTGGGACAGGGATTTCTAGAGACCCAGTACTTC. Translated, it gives CASSLVGQGFLETQYF.

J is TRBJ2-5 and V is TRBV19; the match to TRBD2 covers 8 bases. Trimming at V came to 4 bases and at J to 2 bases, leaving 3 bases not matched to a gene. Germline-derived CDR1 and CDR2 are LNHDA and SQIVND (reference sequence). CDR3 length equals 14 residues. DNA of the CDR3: TGTGCCAGTAGTACTACGGGGGGGCAAGAGACCCAGTACTTC. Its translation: CASSTTGGQETQYF. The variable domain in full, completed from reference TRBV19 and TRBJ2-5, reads DGGITQSPKYLFRKEGQNVTLSCEQNLNHDAMYWYRQDPGQGLRLIYYSQIVNDFQKGDIAEGYSVSREKKESFPLTVTSAQKNPTAFYLCASSTTGGQETQYFGPGTRLLVL.

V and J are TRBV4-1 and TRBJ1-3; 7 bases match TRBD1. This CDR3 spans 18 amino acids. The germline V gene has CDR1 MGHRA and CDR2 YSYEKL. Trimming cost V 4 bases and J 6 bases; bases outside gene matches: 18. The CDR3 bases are TGCGCCAGCAGCCCACAAGGTCCGGGACAGCGAGGGGCAAACACCATATATTTT. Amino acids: CASSPQGPGQRGANTIYF.

CDR3 DNA: TGTGCCAGCAGCCAAGATGCAGTCCAGCGGGGGAAAGAGACCCAGTACTTC. It specifies CASSQDAVQRGKETQYF. The V gene is TRBV3-1 (or the pseudogene TRBV3-2), the J gene TRBJ2-5; 8 bases map to TRBD2. The CDR3 extends over 17 amino acids. Germline values: CDR1 LGHDT, CDR2 YNNKEL (reference sequence). The J segment lost 3 bases and the V segment lost 0 bases, leaving 9 bases of the junction unmatched.

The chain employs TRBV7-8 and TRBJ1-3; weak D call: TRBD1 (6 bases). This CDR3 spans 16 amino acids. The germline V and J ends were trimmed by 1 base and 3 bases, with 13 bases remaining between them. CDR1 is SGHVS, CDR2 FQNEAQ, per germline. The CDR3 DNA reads TGTGCCAGCAGCTTAGGGCTGTCAGGGGTTGGAAACACCATATATTTT. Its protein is CASSLGLSGVGNTIYF. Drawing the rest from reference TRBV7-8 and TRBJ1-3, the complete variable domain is GAGVSQSPRYKVAKRGQDVALRCDPISGHVSLFWYQQALGQGPEFLTYFQNEAQLDKSGLPSDRFFAERPEGSVSTLKIQRTQQEDSAVYLCASSLGLSGVGNTIYFGEGSWLTVV.

The CDR3 DNA reads TGTGCCAGCAGCTTAAAATCGGCAGGAGATACGCAGTATTTT. Encoded protein: CASSLKSAGDTQYF. The chain combines TRBV7-8 with TRBJ2-3, with D unclear. The germline gives CDR1 SGHVS, CDR2 FQNEAQ. The CDR3 sequence is 14 residues long. V was pared by 2 bases and J by 5 bases, with 11 bases between.

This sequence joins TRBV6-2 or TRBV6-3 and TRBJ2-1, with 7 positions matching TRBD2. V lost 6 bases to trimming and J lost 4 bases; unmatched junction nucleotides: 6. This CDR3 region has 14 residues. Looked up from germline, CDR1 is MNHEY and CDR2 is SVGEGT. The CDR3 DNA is TGTGCCAGCAGCTCCGGGACTACATACAATGAGCAGTTCTTC. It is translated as CASSSGTTYNEQFF.

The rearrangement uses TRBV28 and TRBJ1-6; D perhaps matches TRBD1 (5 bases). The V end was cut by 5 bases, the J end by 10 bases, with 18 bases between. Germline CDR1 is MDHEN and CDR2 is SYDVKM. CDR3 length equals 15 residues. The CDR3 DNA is TGTGCCAGCAGTGAGCATGGGGGGGTTGTCTCACCCCTCCACTTT. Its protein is CASSEHGGVVSPLHF.

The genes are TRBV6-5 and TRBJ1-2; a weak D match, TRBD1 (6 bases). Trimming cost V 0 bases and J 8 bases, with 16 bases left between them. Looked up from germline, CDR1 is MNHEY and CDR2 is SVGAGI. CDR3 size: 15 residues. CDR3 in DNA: TGTGCCAGCAGTTACTCGAGGCCAGGGGCAAGGGGCTACACCTTC. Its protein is CASSYSRPGARGYTF.

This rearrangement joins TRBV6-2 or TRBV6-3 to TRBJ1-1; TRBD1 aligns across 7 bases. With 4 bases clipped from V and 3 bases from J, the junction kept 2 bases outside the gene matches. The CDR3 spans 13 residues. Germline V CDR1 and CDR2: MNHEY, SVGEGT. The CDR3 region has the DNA TGTGCCAGCAGTTCCAGGGGGGACACTGAAGCTTTCTTT. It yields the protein CASSSRGDTEAFF.

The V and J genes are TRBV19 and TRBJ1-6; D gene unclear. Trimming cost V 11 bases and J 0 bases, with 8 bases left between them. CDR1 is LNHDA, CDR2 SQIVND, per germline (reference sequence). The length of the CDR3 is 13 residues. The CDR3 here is CASTPSYNSPLHF. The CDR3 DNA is TGTGCCTCCACTCCCTCCTATAATTCACCCCTCCACTTT.

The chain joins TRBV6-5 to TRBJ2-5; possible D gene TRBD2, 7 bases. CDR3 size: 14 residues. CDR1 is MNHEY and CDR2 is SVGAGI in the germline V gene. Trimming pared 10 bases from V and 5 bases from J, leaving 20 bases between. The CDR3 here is CATRGRGGPETQYF. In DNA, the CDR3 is TGTGCCACCCGTGGGAGGGGGGGGCCGGAGACCCAGTACTTC.

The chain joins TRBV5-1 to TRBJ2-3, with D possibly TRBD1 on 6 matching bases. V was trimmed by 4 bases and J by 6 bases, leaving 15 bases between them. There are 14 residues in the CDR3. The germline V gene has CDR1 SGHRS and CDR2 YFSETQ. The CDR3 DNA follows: TGCGCCAGCAGCCCTGCTGGGGGCCACGATACGCAGTATTTT. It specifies CASSPAGGHDTQYF.

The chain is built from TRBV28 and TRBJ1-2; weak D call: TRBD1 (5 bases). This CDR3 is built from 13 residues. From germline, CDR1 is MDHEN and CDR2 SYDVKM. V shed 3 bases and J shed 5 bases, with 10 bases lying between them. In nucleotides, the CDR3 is TGTGCCAGCAGTTTTACAGGAAGATATGGCTACACCTTC. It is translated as CASSFTGRYGYTF.

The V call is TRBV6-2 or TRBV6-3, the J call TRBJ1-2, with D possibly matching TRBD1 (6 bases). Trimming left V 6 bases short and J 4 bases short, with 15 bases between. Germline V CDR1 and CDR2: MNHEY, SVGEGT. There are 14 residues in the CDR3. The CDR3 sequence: CASSPDRSAYGYTF. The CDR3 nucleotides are TGTGCCAGCAGCCCCGACAGGTCTGCCTATGGCTACACCTTC.

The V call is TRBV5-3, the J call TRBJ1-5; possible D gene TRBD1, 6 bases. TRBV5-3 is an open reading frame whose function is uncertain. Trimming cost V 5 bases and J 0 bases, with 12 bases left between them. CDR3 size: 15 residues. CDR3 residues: CARRGVGGSNQPQHF. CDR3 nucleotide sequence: TGTGCCAGAAGAGGGGTAGGGGGTAGCAATCAGCCCCAGCATTTT.

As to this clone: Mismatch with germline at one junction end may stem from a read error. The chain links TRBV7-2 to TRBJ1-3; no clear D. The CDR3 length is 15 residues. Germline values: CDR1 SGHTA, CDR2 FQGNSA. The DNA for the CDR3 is TGTGCCAGCAGCCTAGCCGGGTATTCTGGAAACACCATATATTTT. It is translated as CASSLAGYSGNTIYF.

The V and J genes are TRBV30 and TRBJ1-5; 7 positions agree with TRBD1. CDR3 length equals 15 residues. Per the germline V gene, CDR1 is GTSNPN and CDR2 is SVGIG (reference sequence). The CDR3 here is CKGAAGQVSNQPQHF. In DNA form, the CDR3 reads TGTAAGGGGGCCGCAGGACAGGTAAGCAATCAGCCCCAGCATTTT.

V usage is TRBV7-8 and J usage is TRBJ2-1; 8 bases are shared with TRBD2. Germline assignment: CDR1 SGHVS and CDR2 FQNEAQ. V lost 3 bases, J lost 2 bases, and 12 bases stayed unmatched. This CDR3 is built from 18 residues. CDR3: CASSLLGFSGAAYNEQFF. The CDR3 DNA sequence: TGTGCCAGCAGCTTGCTCGGGTTTAGCGGGGCAGCCTACAATGAGCAGTTCTTC.

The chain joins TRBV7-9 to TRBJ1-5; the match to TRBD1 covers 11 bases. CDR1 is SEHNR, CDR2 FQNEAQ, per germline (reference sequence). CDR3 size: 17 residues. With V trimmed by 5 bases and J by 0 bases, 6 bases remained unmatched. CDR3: CASSRGTGGYSNQPQHF. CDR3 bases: TGTGCCAGCAGCCGCGGGACAGGGGGGTATAGCAATCAGCCCCAGCATTTT.

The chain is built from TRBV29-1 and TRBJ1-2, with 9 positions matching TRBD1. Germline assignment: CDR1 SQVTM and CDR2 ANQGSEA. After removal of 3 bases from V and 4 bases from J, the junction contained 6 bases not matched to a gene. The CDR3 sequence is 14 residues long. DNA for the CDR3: TGCAGCGTTGACCCGACAGGGGGTACCTATGGCTACACCTTC. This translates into CSVDPTGGTYGYTF.

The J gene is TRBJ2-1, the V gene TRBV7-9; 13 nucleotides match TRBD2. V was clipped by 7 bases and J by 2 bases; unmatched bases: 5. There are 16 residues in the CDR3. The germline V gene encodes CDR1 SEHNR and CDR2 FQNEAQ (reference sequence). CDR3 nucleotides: TGTGCCAGCACCAGGACTAGCGGGGGAGCCTACAATGAGCAGTTCTTC. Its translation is CASTRTSGGAYNEQFF.

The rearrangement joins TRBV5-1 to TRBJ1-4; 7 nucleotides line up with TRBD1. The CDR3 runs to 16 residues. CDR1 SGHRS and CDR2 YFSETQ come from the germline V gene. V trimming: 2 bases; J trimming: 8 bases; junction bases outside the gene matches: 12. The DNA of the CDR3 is TGCGCCAGCAGCTTCTCCCGGGACAGTGCTTCAGAAAAACTGTTTTTT. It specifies CASSFSRDSASEKLFF.